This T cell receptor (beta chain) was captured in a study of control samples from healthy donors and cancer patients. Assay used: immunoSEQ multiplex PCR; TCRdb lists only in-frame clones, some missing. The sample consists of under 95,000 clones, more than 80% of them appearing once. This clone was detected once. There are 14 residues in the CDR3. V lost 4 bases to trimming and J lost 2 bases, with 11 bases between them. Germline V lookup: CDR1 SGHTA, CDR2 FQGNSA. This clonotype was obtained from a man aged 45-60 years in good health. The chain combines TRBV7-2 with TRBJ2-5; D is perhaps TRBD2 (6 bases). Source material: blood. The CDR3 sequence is CASSSMLAQETQYF. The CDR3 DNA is TGTGCCAGCAGCTCCATGCTAGCGCAAGAGACCCAGTACTTC.